A single count supports the clone carrying this TCR beta chain. Sequencing used immunoSEQ multiplex PCR; TCRdb keeps in-frame clones, though not all of them. The profile shows 2 million or so clones, 90% to 95% of them singletons. These data originate in a study of shared clonotypes between healthy human individuals. Sequencing was carried out using naive CD4+ T cells sorted from blood. The subset is: CD45RA+ positively selected. The clonotype originates from a man younger than 35 in good health.

The CDR3 DNA reads TGTGCCAGCACCGTGGGGGGAACATTCCAAGAGACCCAGTACTTC. Amino acids: CASTVGGTFQETQYF. The chain recombines TRBV9 with TRBJ2-5, with D possibly TRBD2 on 6 matching bases. V dropped 6 bases and J dropped 1 base, with 16 bases sitting between them. This CDR3 has 15 amino acids. Germline V gene sequence: CDR1 SGDLS, CDR2 YYNGEE.